The 9 T cell receptor beta chains below come from one sample, sequenced in a study of blood T cell repertoires in COVID-19 (dated by TCRdb to 2018 to 2020). Library construction relied on the immunoSEQ multiplex PCR assay. The immuneACCESS repertoire file appears here via TCRdb, limited to in-frame rearrangements. These files lack a portion of the clones; in checked studies, under half of the deficit traces to unresolved V genes, and the cause of the others is not known. The sample table shows 200,000 to 250,000 clones, and around 86% are seen once. The ten largest clones represent approximately 3% of the sample. The sample taken for sequencing was peripheral blood. The receptors come from a woman aged 25 to 39 who had recovered from COVID-19.

V is TRBV2 and J is TRBJ2-5, with 8 bases that match TRBD1. Germline loops: CDR1 SNHLY, CDR2 FYNNEI. The V and J ends lost 6 bases and 2 bases, in that order; junction bases with no gene match: 8. There are 15 residues in the CDR3. The CDR3 protein is CASRIDRGPQETQYF. Here the CDR3 DNA reads TGTGCCAGCAGGATAGACAGGGGCCCTCAAGAGACCCAGTACTTC.

The gene calls are TRBV5-1 and TRBJ2-7; 13 bases match TRBD2. Germline V lookup: CDR1 SGHRS, CDR2 YFSETQ. The CDR3 length is 16 residues. The trim removed 3 bases at V and 3 bases at J, leaving 6 bases unmatched. CDR3 sequence (DNA): TGCGCCAGCAGCTCGGGACTAGCGGGACGGATCTACGAGCAGTACTTC. Protein product: CASSSGLAGRIYEQYF.

The chain recombines TRBV15 with TRBJ1-1; the D is unclear. The CDR3 contains 14 residues. The V gene lost 0 bases and the J gene lost 1 base, with 6 bases spanning the gap. The germline V gene has CDR1 LNHNV and CDR2 YYDKDF (reference sequence). The CDR3 sequence: CATSRDFRNTEAFF. The CDR3 bases are TGTGCCACCAGCAGAGATTTCAGGAACACTGAAGCTTTCTTT. Looking up the rest from reference TRBV15 and TRBJ1-1 gives the full variable domain: DAMVIQNPRYQVTQFGKPVTLSCSQTLNHNVMYWYQQKSSQAPKLLFHYYDKDFNNEADTPDNFQSRRPNTSFCFLDIRSPGLGDTAMYLCATSRDFRNTEAFFGQGTRLTVV.

This clone has only one observation. V is TRBV6-4 and J is TRBJ2-3; 9 nucleotides line up with TRBD1. This CDR3 comprises 16 residues. The trim removed 2 bases at V and 6 bases at J, leaving 9 bases unmatched. Germline CDR1 and CDR2: MRHNA and SNTAGT. Here the CDR3 DNA reads TGTGCCAGCAGTGACGGGAACAGGGGGCCTCCCGATACGCAGTATTTT. Translating it yields CASSDGNRGPPDTQYF.

This clone has only a few counts. The chain uses TRBV21-1 and TRBJ1-2; TRBD1 is the table's D call, not checked against the DNA. TRBV21-1 is listed as a pseudogene. The CDR3 runs 18 residues. CDR3 amino acids: CASSISRTGTGGSYGYTF. The CDR3 DNA sequence: TGTGCCAGCAGCATATCGCGAACCGGGACAGGGGGCAGTTATGGCTACACCTTC.

The chain uses TRBV7-2 and TRBJ1-2; D gene unclear. The length of the CDR3 is 14 residues. Deletions cut 5 bases from V and 2 bases from J, with 12 bases between. In germline, CDR1 is SGHTA, CDR2 FQGNSA. The CDR3 protein is CASSPSTVNYGYTF. As DNA, the CDR3 is TGTGCCAGCAGCCCAAGCACAGTAAACTATGGCTACACCTTC.

In its sample, this clone was seen once. V is TRBV5-1 and J is TRBJ2-2; maybe TRBD2 (5 bases). Trimming removed 3 bases at V and 4 bases at J, with 16 bases between. The CDR3 has 16 amino acids. Germline V lookup: CDR1 SGHRS, CDR2 YFSETQ. The CDR3 DNA follows: TGCGCCAGCAGCTCTCGTCGGGGTTTTGGCACCGGGGAGCTGTTTTTT. Residues: CASSSRRGFGTGELFF.

In this sample, this clone turned up a few times. The V gene is TRBV3-1 (or the pseudogene TRBV3-2), the J gene TRBJ1-2, with 7 bases fitting TRBD1. J was trimmed by 4 bases and V by 1 base; bases with no gene match: 3. Germline-derived CDR1 and CDR2 are LGHDT and YNNKEL (reference sequence). The CDR3 loop spans 14 amino acids. In DNA form, the CDR3 reads TGTGCCAGCAGCCAAGGACAGGGCGGCTATGGCTACACCTTC. Protein sequence: CASSQGQGGYGYTF.

This chain links TRBV5-8 with TRBJ2-4; D is possibly TRBD1 (5 bases). With 6 bases removed from V and 0 bases from J, the gap between germline ends came to 13 bases. The CDR3 length is 15 residues. The germline CDR1 and CDR2 sequences are SGHTS and YDEGEE. CDR3 bases: TGTGCCAGCACCTCTGGCAGGGTAGCCAAAAACATTCAGTACTTC. Protein: CASTSGRVAKNIQYF.